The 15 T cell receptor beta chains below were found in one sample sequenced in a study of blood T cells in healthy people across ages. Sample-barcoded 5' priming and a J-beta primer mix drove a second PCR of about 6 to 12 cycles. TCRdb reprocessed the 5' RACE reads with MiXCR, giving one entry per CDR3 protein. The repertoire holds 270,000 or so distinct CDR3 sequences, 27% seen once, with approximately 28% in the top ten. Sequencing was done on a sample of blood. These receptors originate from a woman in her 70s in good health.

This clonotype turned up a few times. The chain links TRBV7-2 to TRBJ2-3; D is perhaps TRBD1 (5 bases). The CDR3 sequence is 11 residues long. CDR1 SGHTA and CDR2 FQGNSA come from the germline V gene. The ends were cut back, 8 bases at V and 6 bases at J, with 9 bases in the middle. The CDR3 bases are TGTGCCAGCGGCAACAGGGATACGCAGTATTTT. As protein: CASGNRDTQYF.

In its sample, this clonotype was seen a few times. The CDR3 here is CASSPLWLAGNYEQYF. CDR3 DNA sequence: TGCGCCAGCAGCCCCCTCTGGCTAGCGGGAAACTACGAGCAGTACTTC. The chain carries TRBV4-1 and TRBJ2-7, with TRBD2 identical over 9 bases. The germline CDR1 and CDR2 sequences are MGHRA and YSYEKL. This CDR3 is built from 16 residues. Trimming cost V 4 bases and J 3 bases; bases outside gene matches: 10.

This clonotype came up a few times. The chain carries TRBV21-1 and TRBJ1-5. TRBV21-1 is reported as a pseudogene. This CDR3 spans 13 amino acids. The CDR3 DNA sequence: TGTGCCAGCAGCAATGGGGTCGGGCAGCCCCAGCATTTT. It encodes CASSNGVGQPQHF.

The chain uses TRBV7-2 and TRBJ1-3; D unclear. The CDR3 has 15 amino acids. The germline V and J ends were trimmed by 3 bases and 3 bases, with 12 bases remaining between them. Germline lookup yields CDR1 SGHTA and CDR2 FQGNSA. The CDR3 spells CASSFRSSIGNTIYF. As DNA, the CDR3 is TGTGCCAGCAGCTTCAGATCTTCAATTGGAAACACCATATATTTT.

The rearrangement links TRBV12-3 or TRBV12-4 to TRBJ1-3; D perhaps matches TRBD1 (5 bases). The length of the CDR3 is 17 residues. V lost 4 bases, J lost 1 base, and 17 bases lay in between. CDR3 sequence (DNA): TGTGCCAGCAGTTCAACCCGGGACGCTCTTTCTGGAAACACCATATATTTT. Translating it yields CASSSTRDALSGNTIYF.

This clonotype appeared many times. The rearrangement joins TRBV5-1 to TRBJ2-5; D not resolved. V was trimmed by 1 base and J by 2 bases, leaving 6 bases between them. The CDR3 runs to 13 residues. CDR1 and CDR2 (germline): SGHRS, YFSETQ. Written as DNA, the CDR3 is TGCGCCAGCAGCTTGTGGCAGCAAGAGACCCAGTACTTC. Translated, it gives CASSLWQQETQYF.

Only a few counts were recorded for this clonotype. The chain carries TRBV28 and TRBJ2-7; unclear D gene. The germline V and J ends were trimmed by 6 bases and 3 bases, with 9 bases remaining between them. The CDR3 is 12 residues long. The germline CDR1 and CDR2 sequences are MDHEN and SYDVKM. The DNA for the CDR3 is TGTGCCAGCAGCTCGGTTCTCTACGAGCAGTACTTC. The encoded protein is CASSSVLYEQYF.

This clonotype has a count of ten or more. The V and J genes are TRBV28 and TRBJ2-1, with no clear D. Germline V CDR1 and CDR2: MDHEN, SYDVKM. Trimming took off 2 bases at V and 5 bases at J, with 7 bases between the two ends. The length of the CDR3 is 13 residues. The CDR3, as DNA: TGTGCCAGCAGTTTAAAACCGAACAATGAGCAGTTCTTC. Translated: CASSLKPNNEQFF.

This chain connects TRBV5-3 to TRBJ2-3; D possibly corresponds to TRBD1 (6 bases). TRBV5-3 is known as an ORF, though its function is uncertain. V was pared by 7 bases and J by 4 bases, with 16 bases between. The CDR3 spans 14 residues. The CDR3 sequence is CARGRGLSSDTQYF. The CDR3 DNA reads TGTGCCAGAGGCAGGGGTTTGAGCTCAGATACGCAGTATTTT.

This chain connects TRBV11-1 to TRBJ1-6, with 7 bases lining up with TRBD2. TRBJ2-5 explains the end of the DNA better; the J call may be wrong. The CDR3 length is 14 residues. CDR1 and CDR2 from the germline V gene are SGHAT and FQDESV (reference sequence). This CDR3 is CASSLSGRSETQYF. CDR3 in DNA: TGTGCCAGCAGCTTATCCGGGAGGAGTGAGACCCAGTACTTC.

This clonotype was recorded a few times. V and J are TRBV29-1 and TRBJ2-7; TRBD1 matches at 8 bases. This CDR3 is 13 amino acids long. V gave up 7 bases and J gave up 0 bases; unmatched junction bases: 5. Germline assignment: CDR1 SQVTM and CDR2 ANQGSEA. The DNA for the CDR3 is TGCAGCGGACGCACAGGGGGCTCCTACGAGCAGTACTTC. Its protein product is CSGRTGGSYEQYF.

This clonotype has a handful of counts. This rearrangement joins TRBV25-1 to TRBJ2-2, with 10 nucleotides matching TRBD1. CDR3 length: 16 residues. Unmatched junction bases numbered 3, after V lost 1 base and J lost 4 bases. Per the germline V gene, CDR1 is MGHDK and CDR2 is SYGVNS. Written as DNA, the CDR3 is TGTGCCAGCAGTGAATCGGGACAGGGGTCCACCGGGGAGCTGTTTTTT. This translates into CASSESGQGSTGELFF. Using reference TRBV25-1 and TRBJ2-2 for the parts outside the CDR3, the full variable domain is EADIYQTPRYLVIGTGKKITLECSQTMGHDKMYWYQQDPGMELHLIHYSYGVNSTEKGDLSSESTVSRIRTEHFPLTLESARPSHTSQYLCASSESGQGSTGELFFGEGSRLTVL.

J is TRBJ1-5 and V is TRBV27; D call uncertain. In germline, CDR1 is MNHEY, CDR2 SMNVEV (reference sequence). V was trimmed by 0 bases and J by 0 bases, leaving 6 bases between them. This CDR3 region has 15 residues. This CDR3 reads CASSLSGLSNQPQHF. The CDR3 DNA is TGTGCCAGCAGTTTATCAGGACTTAGCAATCAGCCCCAGCATTTT.

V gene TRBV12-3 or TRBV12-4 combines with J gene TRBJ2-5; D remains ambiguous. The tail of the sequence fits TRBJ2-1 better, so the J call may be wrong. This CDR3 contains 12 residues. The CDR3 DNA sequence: TGTGCCAGCAGTGCCTGGAGAAATGAGCAGTTCTTC. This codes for CASSAWRNEQFF.

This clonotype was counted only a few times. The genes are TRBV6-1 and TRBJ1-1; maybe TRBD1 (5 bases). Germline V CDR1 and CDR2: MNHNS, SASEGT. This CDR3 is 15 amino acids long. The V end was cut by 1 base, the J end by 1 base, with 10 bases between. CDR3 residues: CASSEVRTPNTEAFF. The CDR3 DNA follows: TGTGCCAGCAGTGAAGTTAGGACACCGAACACTGAAGCTTTCTTT.